This T cell receptor beta chain originates from a study of shared T cell receptors in the human thymus. The CDR3 is made up of 19 amino acids. Trimming cost V 4 bases and J 3 bases; bases outside gene matches: 19. Germline CDR1 and CDR2: LNHNV and YYDKDF (reference sequence). This table comes from immunoSEQ multiplex PCR, and its TCRdb copy is limited to in-frame clones, with some not included. The sample contains approximately 760,000 clones, 80% to 90% of which appear only once. This same sample was also taken into another study, of human thymus T cells.

The sequence was collected from a girl less than two years old with a congenital heart defect. The sample was thymocytes. V and J are TRBV15 and TRBJ2-5; 8 nucleotides agree with TRBD1. CDR3 sequence: CATSTKTPDRDRLEETQYF. The CDR3 nucleotides are TGTGCCACCAGCACAAAAACGCCCGACCGGGACAGGTTAGAAGAGACCCAGTACTTC.